Below, 27 T cell receptor beta chains from the same sample are listed, as sequenced in a study of hypomethylating agent response in myelodysplastic syndrome. The data were produced by immunoSEQ multiplex PCR, yet TCRdb's version contains in-frame clones alone and is incomplete. In the table there are several thousand clones, about 85% of which are singletons. The sequences come from bone marrow, collected before or after starting hypomethylating agent treatment for myelodysplastic syndrome (not recorded which). These receptor sequences come from a human donor with myelodysplastic syndrome.

CDR3 amino acids: CASNVGGSNQPQHF. CDR3 nucleotides: TGTGCCAGCAACGTTGGGGGAAGCAATCAGCCCCAGCATTTT. The V gene is TRBV19, the J gene TRBJ1-5; tentatively, D is TRBD1 (5 bases). Germline V CDR1 and CDR2: LNHDA, SQIVND (reference sequence). V was pared by 9 bases and J by 1 base, with 13 bases between. The CDR3 extends over 14 amino acids.

The sample holds a few counts of this clone. The rearrangement uses TRBV5-4 and TRBJ2-7; D may be TRBD1 (7 bases). The CDR3 is 17 residues long. Trimming cost V 7 bases and J 2 bases, with 25 bases left between them. Germline values: CDR1 SGHNT, CDR2 YYREEE (reference sequence). CDR3 bases: TGTGCCAGCCAGCTTTCCAGGCGGCAGGGGGGAACCTACGAGCAGTACTTC. Amino acids: CASQLSRRQGGTYEQYF.

The chain joins TRBV11-2 to TRBJ1-2; possible D gene TRBD1, 5 bases. Germline V gives CDR1 SGHAT, CDR2 FQNNGV. The CDR3 sequence is 16 residues long. The germline V and J ends were trimmed by 3 bases and 5 bases, with 19 bases remaining between them. The CDR3 sequence: CASSFLPGQGGYGYTF. CDR3 bases: TGTGCCAGCAGCTTCCTCCCGGGGCAGGGCGGGTATGGCTACACCTTC. Looking up the rest from reference TRBV11-2 and TRBJ1-2 gives the full variable domain: EAGVAQSPRYKIIEKRQSVAFWCNPISGHATLYWYQQILGQGPKLLIQFQNNGVVDDSQLPKDRFSAERLKGVDSTLKIQPAKLEDSAVYLCASSFLPGQGGYGYTFGSGTRLTVV.

This clone was picked up one time. This sequence joins TRBV5-5 and TRBJ1-1; D is unresolved. Germline V CDR1 and CDR2: SGHKS, YYEKEE (reference sequence). The CDR3 runs 14 residues. V lost 5 bases and J 2 bases, leaving 13 bases between the germline ends. CDR3 sequence (DNA): TGTGCCAGCAGTTCTACAGAGCTAAACACTGAAGCTTTCTTT. Protein sequence: CASSSTELNTEAFF. Drawing the rest from reference TRBV5-5 and TRBJ1-1, the complete variable domain is DAGVTQSPTHLIKTRGQQVTLRCSPISGHKSVSWYQQVLGQGPQFIFQYYEKEERGRGNFPDRFSARQFPNYSSELNVNALLLGDSALYLCASSSTELNTEAFFGQGTRLTVV.

The rearrangement joins TRBV2 to TRBJ1-6; 10 nucleotides line up with TRBD1. The CDR3 is 17 amino acids. Germline V gene data show CDR1 as SNHLY and CDR2 as FYNNEI. Unmatched junction bases numbered 13, after V lost 6 bases and J lost 8 bases. CDR3 protein: CASRVSRDRGPDSPLHF. CDR3 DNA: TGTGCCAGCAGGGTGTCCCGGGACAGGGGACCAGATTCACCCCTCCACTTT. Filled out from reference TRBV2 and TRBJ1-6, the complete variable domain reads EPEVTQTPSHQVTQMGQEVILRCVPISNHLYFYWYRQILGQKVEFLVSFYNNEISEKSEIFDDQFSVERPDGSNFTLKIRSTKLEDSAMYFCASRVSRDRGPDSPLHFGNGTRLTVT.

The chain combines TRBV11-3 with TRBJ2-3, with unresolved D. V was trimmed by 4 bases and J by 0 bases, leaving 8 bases between them. This CDR3 region has 14 residues. The germline V gene encodes CDR1 SGHNT and CDR2 YENEEA. Here the CDR3 DNA reads TGTGCCAGCAGCTACGGGCCTAGCACAGATACGCAGTATTTT. It specifies CASSYGPSTDTQYF.

This clone was recorded once. CDR3 coding DNA: TGTGCCTGGAGAAACCGGGGGGCAAGTGGAAATCAGCCCCAGCATTTT. This gives the protein CAWRNRGASGNQPQHF. The chain joins TRBV30 to TRBJ1-5, with TRBD1 as a possible D gene (6 bases). Trimming removed 3 bases from V and 4 bases from J, with 19 bases in between. Germline V gene sequence: CDR1 GTSNPN, CDR2 SVGIG (reference sequence). The CDR3 consists of 16 residues.

The V call is TRBV6-1, the J call TRBJ1-5; 9 bases agree with TRBD1. The V segment lost 6 bases and the J segment 5 bases; nucleotides outside the gene matches: 8. Germline V gives CDR1 MNHNS, CDR2 SASEGT. CDR3 length equals 15 residues. The CDR3, as DNA: TGTGCCAGCAGCGCACATAGGACAGGGGATCAGCCCCAGCATTTT. Translation: CASSAHRTGDQPQHF.

The rearrangement links TRBV19 to TRBJ2-2, with a possible D match to TRBD1 (6 bases). V lost 5 bases and J lost 0, with 10 bases in between. The CDR3 contains 15 residues. CDR1 is LNHDA, CDR2 SQIVND, per germline (reference sequence). The CDR3 here is CASSSWTANTGELFF. The CDR3 nucleotides are TGTGCCAGTAGTTCCTGGACAGCGAACACCGGGGAGCTGTTTTTT.

The chain employs TRBV30 and TRBJ2-3; D possibly corresponds to TRBD1 (5 bases). Germline loops: CDR1 GTSNPN, CDR2 SVGIG (reference sequence). V was clipped by 3 bases and J by 2 bases, with 12 bases between them. The CDR3 runs 14 residues. In nucleotides, the CDR3 is TGTGCCTGGAGCGGTAGGGGTAACACAGATACGCAGTATTTT. It codes for CAWSGRGNTDTQYF. The variable domain in full, with the rest retrieved from reference TRBV30 and TRBJ2-3, is SQTIHQWPATLVQPVGSPLSLECTVEGTSNPNLYWYRQAAGRGLQLLFYSVGIGQISSEVPQNLSASRPQDRQFILSSKKLLLSDSGFYLCAWSGRGNTDTQYFGPGTRLTVL.

This clone has only one observation. The rearrangement links TRBV5-1 to TRBJ2-1; D might be TRBD1 (5 bases). This CDR3 has 17 residues. The V gene lost 4 bases and the J gene lost 0 bases, with 17 bases spanning the gap. Looked up from germline, CDR1 is SGHRS and CDR2 is YFSETQ. This CDR3 is CASSRTLPASSYNEQFF. For the CDR3, the DNA is TGCGCCAGCAGCAGGACACTCCCGGCGAGCTCCTACAATGAGCAGTTCTTC.

This clone has just one count. The rearrangement uses TRBV6-5 and TRBJ1-1, with a weak D call TRBD1 (5 bases). Germline V CDR1 and CDR2: MNHEY, SVGAGI. V was trimmed by 4 bases and J by 1 base, leaving 10 bases between them. The CDR3 consists of 14 residues. CDR3 residues: CASSSPGGNTEAFF. Here the CDR3 DNA reads TGTGCCAGCAGTTCTCCGGGGGGGAACACTGAAGCTTTCTTT.

V gene TRBV5-4 combines with J gene TRBJ1-2, with 10 bases matching TRBD1. The V gene's germline CDR1 is SGHNT and CDR2 YYREEE (reference sequence). The CDR3 runs 14 residues. Germline trimming cut 0 bases from V and 5 bases from J; bases unmatched to any gene: 1. Here the CDR3 DNA reads TGTGCCAGCAGCTTGGGGGGACAGGGGTATGGCTACACCTTC. It translates to CASSLGGQGYGYTF. Using reference TRBV5-4 and TRBJ1-2 for the parts outside the CDR3, the full variable domain is ETGVTQSPTHLIKTRGQQVTLRCSSQSGHNTVSWYQQALGQGPQFIFQYYREEENGRGNFPPRFSGLQFPNYSSELNVNALELDDSALYLCASSLGGQGYGYTFGSGTRLTVV.

This sequence joins TRBV7-9 and TRBJ1-2; D call uncertain. V shed 2 bases and J shed 9 bases, with 16 bases lying between them. CDR3 size: 14 residues. Germline V gives CDR1 SEHNR, CDR2 FQNEAQ (reference sequence). CDR3 sequence reads: CASSLWRLVESYTF. CDR3 coding DNA: TGTGCCAGCAGCTTATGGCGTCTGGTAGAGAGCTACACCTTC.

The chain combines TRBV7-2 with TRBJ2-5; D may be TRBD2 (7 bases). This CDR3 is 16 amino acids long. Trimming shortened V by 2 bases and J by 5 bases, and 18 bases separated the two germline ends. Germline CDR1 reads SGHTA; CDR2 reads FQGNSA. The CDR3 sequence: CASSLRGAHPGETQYF. CDR3 coding DNA: TGTGCCAGCAGCTTACGGGGGGCCCACCCGGGGGAGACCCAGTACTTC.

This chain connects TRBV7-2 to TRBJ2-1; the D gene is possibly TRBD2 (5 bases). V gave up 1 base and J gave up 5 bases, with 12 bases separating them. The length of the CDR3 is 15 residues. Germline CDR1 reads SGHTA; CDR2 reads FQGNSA. CDR3 loop: CASSLDPRGHNEQFF. CDR3 coding DNA: TGTGCCAGCAGCTTAGATCCGAGAGGGCACAATGAGCAGTTCTTC.

The gene calls are TRBV30 and TRBJ1-1, with D possibly matching TRBD1 (5 bases). The germline V gene has CDR1 GTSNPN and CDR2 SVGIG (reference sequence). The ends were cut back, 5 bases at V and 0 bases at J, with 10 bases in the middle. The length of the CDR3 is 13 residues. DNA of the CDR3: TGTGCCTGGTCTGGGACGGTGAACACTGAAGCTTTCTTT. The encoded protein is CAWSGTVNTEAFF.

The chain joins TRBV6-6 to TRBJ2-3; weak D call: TRBD1 (5 bases). Trimming shortened V by 8 bases and J by 11 bases, and 23 bases separated the two germline ends. The CDR3 has 14 residues. The germline CDR1 and CDR2 sequences are MNHNY and SVGAGI (reference sequence). CDR3 nucleotide sequence: TGTGCCAGCCAGGACACAACCGCACATGTGGGGCAGTATTTT. Translation: CASQDTTAHVGQYF.

The J gene is TRBJ2-5, the V gene TRBV5-1; D gene unclear. This CDR3 comprises 14 residues. CDR1 and CDR2 from the germline V gene are SGHRS and YFSETQ. The germline V and J ends were trimmed by 4 bases and 0 bases, with 10 bases remaining between them. The CDR3 is CASSPGLYQETQYF. The CDR3 DNA follows: TGCGCCAGCAGCCCAGGATTGTACCAAGAGACCCAGTACTTC.

The V call is TRBV25-1, the J call TRBJ2-1; TRBD2 agrees at 10 bases. The CDR3 loop spans 15 amino acids. V trimming: 2 bases; J trimming: 7 bases; junction bases outside the gene matches: 5. Germline values: CDR1 MGHDK, CDR2 SYGVNS. Here the CDR3 reads CASSEKAGGPNEQFF. The CDR3 region has the DNA TGTGCCAGCAGTGAAAAAGCGGGGGGGCCAAATGAGCAGTTCTTC. The full variable domain, rest sourced from reference TRBV25-1 and TRBJ2-1, is EADIYQTPRYLVIGTGKKITLECSQTMGHDKMYWYQQDPGMELHLIHYSYGVNSTEKGDLSSESTVSRIRTEHFPLTLESARPSHTSQYLCASSEKAGGPNEQFFGPGTRLTVL.

The chain combines TRBV7-2 with TRBJ1-1; possibly TRBD1 for D (6 bases). Trimming shortened V by 0 bases and J by 5 bases, and 10 bases separated the two germline ends. Germline V gene lookup returns CDR1 SGHTA and CDR2 FQGNSA. The CDR3 has 14 residues. The CDR3 bases are TGTGCCAGCAGCTTAGCGGTACAGGGAACTGAAGCTTTCTTT. Its protein is CASSLAVQGTEAFF.

The genes are TRBV13 and TRBJ2-3; weak D call: TRBD2 (5 bases). The CDR3 extends over 16 amino acids. Trimming pared 0 bases from V and 5 bases from J, leaving 15 bases between. The germline V gene has CDR1 PRHDT and CDR2 FYEKMQ (reference sequence). Here the CDR3 DNA reads TGTGCCAGCAGCTTAGGGACTCCGGGGTCCTTAGATACGCAGTATTTT. Amino acid sequence: CASSLGTPGSLDTQYF.

The chain uses TRBV6-5 and TRBJ2-7; TRBD1 agrees at 9 bases. CDR1 is MNHEY and CDR2 is SVGAGI in the germline V gene. The V gene end was trimmed by 2 bases and the J gene end by 7 bases; junction bases not matched to a gene: 9. The CDR3 runs to 15 residues. CDR3 residues: CASSYIGQGTWEQYF. As DNA, the CDR3 is TGTGCCAGCAGTTACATTGGACAGGGGACGTGGGAGCAGTACTTC.

This rearrangement joins TRBV11-3 to TRBJ2-1, with D unresolved. V lost 2 bases and J 5 bases, leaving 16 bases between the germline ends. The germline V gene encodes CDR1 SGHNT and CDR2 YENEEA. CDR3 length equals 16 residues. DNA of the CDR3: TGTGCCAGCAGCTTATACGGTACGGCGATGGACAATGAGCAGTTCTTC. Translated: CASSLYGTAMDNEQFF.

The V and J genes are TRBV19 and TRBJ2-3; 8 bases agree with TRBD1. Germline-derived CDR1 and CDR2 are LNHDA and SQIVND (reference sequence). CDR3 length: 17 amino acids. V trimming: 5 bases; J trimming: 0 bases; junction bases outside the gene matches: 10. CDR3 sequence (DNA): TGTGCCAGTAGTTCCTCGCCAGGGGGCCCTAGCACAGATACGCAGTATTTT. Translating gives CASSSSPGGPSTDTQYF.

The rearrangement uses TRBV5-5 and TRBJ1-5; no reliable D call. V lost 4 bases to trimming and J lost 0 bases, with 11 bases between them. Looked up from germline, CDR1 is SGHKS and CDR2 is YYEKEE (reference sequence). The CDR3 totals 15 residues. For the CDR3, the DNA is TGTGCCAGCAGCCCGGACGGAAATAGCAATCAGCCCCAGCATTTT. The encoded protein is CASSPDGNSNQPQHF.

The chain has TRBV5-4 and TRBJ1-1, with no clear D. The germline V gene encodes CDR1 SGHNT and CDR2 YYREEE (reference sequence). CDR3 size: 14 residues. Trimming left V 4 bases short and J 0 bases short, with 10 bases between. CDR3 sequence: CASSPSIVNTEAFF. DNA for the CDR3: TGTGCCAGCAGCCCGTCAATAGTGAACACTGAAGCTTTCTTT.